This T cell receptor (beta chain) stems from a study of blood T cell repertoires in COVID-19. About the research overall: Samples of COVID-19 (acute and convalescent) were obtained from the United States, Italy and Spain. T cells, B-cell-depleted T cells, or PBMCs provided the cDNA or gDNA that served as material.

Under the authors' procedure: Reference gene primer amplification gave estimated nucleated cell counts. Repertoires were generated with immunoSEQ multiplex PCR, while TCRdb's copy carries only in-frame clones and drops some. The D gene and trimming were derived from the DNA, and the V and J assignments and clone size from that table. Of around 700,000 clones listed, around 90% are singletons. For this clone: The same CDR3 is also encoded by other DNA sequences in this sample.

This CDR3 is 11 amino acids long. Germline V CDR1 and CDR2: SGHRS, YFSETQ. V lost 0 bases to trimming and J lost 6 bases, with 4 bases between them. This receptor was identified in a woman aged 18-30 years with acute or convalescent COVID-19. Sequencing used peripheral blood. The V gene is TRBV5-1, the J gene TRBJ2-7; D gene ambiguous. The CDR3 is CASSLAGEQYF. As DNA, the CDR3 is TGCGCCAGCAGCTTGGCAGGCGAGCAGTACTTC.